What follows are 14 T cell receptor beta chains derived from one specimen sequenced in a study of T-cell reconstitution after alpha-beta-depleted transplantation in children. Unique molecular identifiers featured in how the TCRbeta library was prepared. TCRdb used MiXCR to reprocess the PCR reads, holding one entry per CDR3 protein. Of about 490,000 distinct CDR3 sequences listed, approximately 10% were seen once; the top ten hold just over 2%. Sequencing used PBMCs, obtained before TCRalphabeta/CD19-depleted stem cell transplant. These receptors originate from a child aged 2-9 years with inherited bone marrow failure, due to receive a stem cell transplant.

The V call is TRBV20-1, the J call TRBJ2-7; D not resolved. The CDR3 consists of 11 residues. The germline V and J ends were trimmed by 3 bases and 10 bases, with 13 bases remaining between them. From germline, CDR1 is DFQATT and CDR2 SNEGSKA (reference sequence). CDR3 sequence (DNA): TGCAGTGCTAGTTCGCGGTTCGACCAGTACTTC. Protein sequence: CSASSRFDQYF.

This clonotype was detected many times. The V gene is TRBV28, the J gene TRBJ2-5; 8 positions agree with TRBD2. The CDR3 has 12 amino acids. The V gene's germline CDR1 is MDHEN and CDR2 SYDVKM. J was trimmed by 4 bases and V by 10 bases; bases with no gene match: 5. The CDR3 is CATQRGGETQYF. The CDR3 DNA sequence: TGTGCCACCCAACGGGGGGGAGAGACCCAGTACTTC.

This clonotype was seen repeatedly, ten times or more. The gene calls are TRBV5-1 and TRBJ2-1; D is undetermined. The CDR3 extends over 14 amino acids. The germline V gene has CDR1 SGHRS and CDR2 YFSETQ. V dropped 0 bases and J dropped 5 bases, with 9 bases sitting between them. CDR3 sequence (DNA): TGCGCCAGCAGCTTGGGAGTGAATAACAATGAGCAGTTCTTC. Translated, it gives CASSLGVNNNEQFF.

This clonotype occurred many times. The V call is TRBV6-1, the J call TRBJ2-7; 10 bases match TRBD1. CDR3 length: 14 residues. V lost 9 bases, J lost 2 bases, and 7 bases stayed unmatched. Germline V CDR1 and CDR2: MNHNS, SASEGT. The CDR3 loop reads CASQDRGYTYEQYF. The CDR3 coding sequence is TGTGCCAGTCAGGACAGGGGGTATACCTACGAGCAGTACTTC.

This clonotype was counted at least ten times. The rearrangement uses TRBV29-1 and TRBJ2-7; perhaps TRBD1 as D (5 bases). Germline V gene sequence: CDR1 SQVTM, CDR2 ANQGSEA. This CDR3 comprises 12 residues. V lost 4 bases to trimming and J lost 5 bases, with 12 bases between them. CDR3 sequence: CSVGMVQDEQYF. CDR3 DNA: TGCAGCGTTGGGATGGTACAGGACGAGCAGTACTTC.

This clonotype was seen a handful of times. The chain is built from TRBV12-3 or TRBV12-4 and TRBJ2-1; perhaps TRBD1 as D (5 bases). Trimming pared 6 bases from V and 8 bases from J, leaving 11 bases between. CDR3 length: 12 residues. CDR3 sequence: CASSSQGDEQFF. The DNA of the CDR3 is TGTGCCAGCAGCTCCCAAGGGGATGAGCAGTTCTTC.

This chain links TRBV28 with TRBJ2-1; 7 nucleotides align to TRBD2. Germline CDR1 and CDR2: MDHEN and SYDVKM. The J segment lost 8 bases and the V segment lost 4 bases, leaving 5 bases of the junction unmatched. The CDR3 loop spans 13 amino acids. The DNA for the CDR3 is TGTGCCAGCAGTTCCGGACTAGTAGATGAGCAGTTCTTC. Translation: CASSSGLVDEQFF.

This clonotype was seen more than once but under ten times. The chain uses TRBV28 and TRBJ2-4, with D perhaps matching TRBD1 (6 bases). Germline CDR1 is MDHEN and CDR2 is SYDVKM. V was cut by 5 bases and J by 9 bases, with 14 bases left in between. This CDR3 has 13 amino acids. The chain's CDR3 is CASSITGTVIQYF. The DNA for the CDR3 is TGTGCCAGCAGTATCACAGGGACCGTCATTCAGTACTTC.

This clonotype occurred many times. This chain uses TRBV12-3 or TRBV12-4 with TRBJ2-5; D is undetermined. Trimming removed 7 bases from V and 2 bases from J, with 5 bases in between. This CDR3 has 11 residues. As DNA, the CDR3 is TGTGCCAGCATGCAGCAAGAGACCCAGTACTTC. Its protein is CASMQQETQYF.

Ten or more counts support this clonotype. The chain carries TRBV29-1 and TRBJ1-1, with D possibly being TRBD1 (5 bases). CDR3 size: 13 residues. In germline, CDR1 is SQVTM, CDR2 ANQGSEA. V lost 0 bases and J 4 bases, leaving 9 bases between the germline ends. CDR3 sequence reads: CSVEEGGGTEAFF. CDR3 nucleotide sequence: TGCAGCGTTGAAGAGGGTGGGGGCACTGAAGCTTTCTTT.

This clonotype was observed many times. The chain is built from TRBV6-5 and TRBJ2-7; no firm D call. CDR3 length: 12 amino acids. Germline values: CDR1 MNHEY, CDR2 SVGAGI. V was clipped by 7 bases and J by 3 bases, with 10 bases between them. The CDR3 nucleotides are TGTGCCAGCATCCAATGGGTCTACGAGCAGTACTTC. It codes for CASIQWVYEQYF.

V gene TRBV27 combines with J gene TRBJ2-5; no clear D gene. This CDR3 contains 13 residues. CDR1 and CDR2 from the germline V gene are MNHEY and SMNVEV (reference sequence). V lost 6 bases, J lost 5 bases, and 13 bases lay in between. The CDR3 nucleotides are TGTGCCAGCAGGACGCTGGCGGTTGAGACCCAGTACTTC. Protein product: CASRTLAVETQYF.

This clonotype has a handful of counts. The rearrangement links TRBV7-2 to TRBJ2-7; D is possibly TRBD1 (5 bases). Germline V gives CDR1 SGHTA, CDR2 FQGNSA. There are 15 residues in the CDR3. V gave up 5 bases and J gave up 2 bases, with 16 bases separating them. The CDR3: CASSPYRQTPYEQYF. DNA for the CDR3: TGTGCCAGCAGCCCCTACCGACAGACACCCTACGAGCAGTACTTC.

Concerning this clonotype: A read error may be the cause here, since a much bigger clone is one base away. This chain links TRBV6-5 with TRBJ2-3, with TRBD2 identical over 11 bases. Per germline, CDR1 MNHEY and CDR2 SVGAGI. The V gene end was trimmed by 4 bases and the J gene end by 5 bases; junction bases not matched to a gene: 8. CDR3 length: 16 residues. The CDR3 nucleotides are TGTGCCAGCAGTTCCCGTAGCGGGAGGGAGGGAGATACGCAGTATTTT. Translation gives CASSSRSGREGDTQYF.